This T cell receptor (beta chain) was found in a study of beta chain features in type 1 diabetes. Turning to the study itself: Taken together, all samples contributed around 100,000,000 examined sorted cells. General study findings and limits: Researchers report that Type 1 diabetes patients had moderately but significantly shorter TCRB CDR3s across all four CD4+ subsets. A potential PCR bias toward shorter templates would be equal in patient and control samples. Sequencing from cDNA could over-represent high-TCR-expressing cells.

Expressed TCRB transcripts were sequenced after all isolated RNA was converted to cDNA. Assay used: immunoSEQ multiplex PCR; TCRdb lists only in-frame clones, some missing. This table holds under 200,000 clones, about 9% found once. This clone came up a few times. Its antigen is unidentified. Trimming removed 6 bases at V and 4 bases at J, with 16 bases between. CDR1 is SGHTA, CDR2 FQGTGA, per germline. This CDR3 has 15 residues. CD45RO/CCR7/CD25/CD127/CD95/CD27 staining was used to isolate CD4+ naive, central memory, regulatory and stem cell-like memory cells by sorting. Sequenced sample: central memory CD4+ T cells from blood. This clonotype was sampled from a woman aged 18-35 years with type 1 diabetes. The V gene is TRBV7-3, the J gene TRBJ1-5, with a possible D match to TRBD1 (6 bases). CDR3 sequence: CASSQGKLNNQPQHF. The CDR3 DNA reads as TGTGCCAGCAGTCAGGGGAAATTGAATAATCAGCCCCAGCATTTT.